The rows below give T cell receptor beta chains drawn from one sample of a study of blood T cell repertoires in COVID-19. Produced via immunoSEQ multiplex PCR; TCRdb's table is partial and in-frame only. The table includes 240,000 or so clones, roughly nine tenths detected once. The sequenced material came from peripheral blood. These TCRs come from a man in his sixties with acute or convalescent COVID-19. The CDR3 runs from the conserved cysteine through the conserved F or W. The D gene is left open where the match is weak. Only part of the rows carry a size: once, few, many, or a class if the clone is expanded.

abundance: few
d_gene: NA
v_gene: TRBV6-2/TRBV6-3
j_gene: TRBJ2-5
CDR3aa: CASRPTGSRGLQETQYF
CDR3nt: TGTGCCAGCAGGCCTACAGGGTCGCGGGGGCTCCAAGAGACCCAGTACTTC

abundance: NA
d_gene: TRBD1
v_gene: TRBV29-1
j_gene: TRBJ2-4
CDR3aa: CSVEDFGQGNIQYF
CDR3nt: TGCAGCGTTGAAGATTTTGGACAGGGGAACATTCAGTACTTC

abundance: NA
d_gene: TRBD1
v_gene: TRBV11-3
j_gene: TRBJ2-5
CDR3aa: CASSLDGDREETQYF
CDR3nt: TGTGCCAGCAGCTTAGATGGGGACAGGGAAGAGACCCAGTACTTC

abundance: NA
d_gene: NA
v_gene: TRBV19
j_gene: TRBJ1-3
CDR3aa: CASSIAGGAGNTIYF
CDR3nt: TGTGCCAGTAGTATTGCCGGGGGTGCTGGAAACACCATATATTTT

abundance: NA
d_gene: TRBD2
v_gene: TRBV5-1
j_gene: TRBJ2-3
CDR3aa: CASWGGTSGSPTQYF
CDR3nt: TGCGCCAGCTGGGGAGGGACTAGCGGGTCCCCTACGCAGTATTTT

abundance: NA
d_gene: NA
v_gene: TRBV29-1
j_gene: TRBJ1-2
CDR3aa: CSVELPDSYGYTF
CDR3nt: TGCAGCGTTGAACTCCCAGACAGCTATGGCTACACCTTC

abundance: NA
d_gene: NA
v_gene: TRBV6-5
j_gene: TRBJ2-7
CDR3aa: CASTNSDPPYEQYF
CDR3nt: TGTGCCAGCACCAATAGCGATCCCCCCTACGAGCAGTACTTC

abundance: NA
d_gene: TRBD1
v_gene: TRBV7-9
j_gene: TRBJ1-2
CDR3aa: CASSLAGSGTGYYGYTF
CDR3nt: TGTGCCAGCAGCTTAGCGGGTAGCGGGACAGGGTACTATGGCTACACCTTC

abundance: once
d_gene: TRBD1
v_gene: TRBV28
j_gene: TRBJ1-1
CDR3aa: CASSPHSDRKAEAFF
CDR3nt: TGTGCCAGCAGTCCCCATTCGGACAGGAAAGCTGAAGCTTTCTTT

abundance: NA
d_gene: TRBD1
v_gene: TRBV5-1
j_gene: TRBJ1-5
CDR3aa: CASQSTGGAEQPQHF
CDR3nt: TGCGCCAGTCAATCCACAGGGGGCGCAGAACAGCCCCAGCATTTT

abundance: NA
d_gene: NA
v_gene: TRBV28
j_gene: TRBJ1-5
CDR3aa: CASMEYLSNQPQHF
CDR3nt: TGTGCCAGCATGGAGTACTTGAGCAATCAGCCCCAGCATTTT

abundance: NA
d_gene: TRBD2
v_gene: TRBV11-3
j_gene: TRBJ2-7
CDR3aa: CASSLRQVETSGKNRYEQYF
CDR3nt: TGTGCCAGCAGCCTTAGGCAGGTGGAGACTAGCGGGAAAAACAGGTACGAGCAGTACTTC